This TCR beta chain was captured by sequencing in a study of beta chain features in type 1 diabetes. The whole isolated RNA underwent reverse transcription, so sequencing captured expressed TCRB transcripts. The method was immunoSEQ multiplex PCR; TCRdb's version includes in-frame clones alone and lacks a portion of them. In the table there are approximately 140,000 clones, around 50% of which are singletons. CDR1 is SGHAT, CDR2 FQNNGV, per germline. V trimming: 6 bases; J trimming: 5 bases; junction bases outside the gene matches: 10. The length of the CDR3 is 16 residues. What was sequenced was Tregs from blood. This TCR was recovered from a man aged 18-30 years in good health. This chain joins TRBV11-2 and TRBJ2-1; TRBD2 aligns across 10 bases. This CDR3 reads CASRSTGLAENNEQFF. CDR3 nucleotide sequence: TGTGCCAGCAGATCCACTGGACTAGCGGAAAACAATGAGCAGTTCTTC.